This T cell receptor beta chain was sequenced for a study of blood T cell repertoires in COVID-19. For the study at large: Acute-phase and convalescent COVID-19 samples originated in the United States, Italy and Spain. PBMCs, B-cell-depleted T cells, or T cells provided the cDNA or gDNA that made up the material.

The V end lost 4 bases, the J end lost 1 base, and 7 bases lay between the germline ends. From germline, CDR1 is SNHLY and CDR2 FYNNEI. This CDR3 spans 13 amino acids. As handled by the study authors: Reference gene primer amplification yielded estimated nucleated cell counts. Profiled with immunoSEQ multiplex PCR; TCRdb holds only in-frame clones, not every one. V and J calls and clone size follow that table, whereas D and trimming were derived from the DNA. The top ten clones hold around 9.5% of a sample with around 200,000 clones, roughly 84% of them seen once. The sequence derives from a woman at least 80 years old with acute or convalescent COVID-19. Sequenced material: peripheral blood. The V and J genes are TRBV2 and TRBJ1-1; tentative D call: TRBD1 (5 bases). CDR3 amino acids: CASSGGGNTEAFF. Written as DNA, the CDR3 is TGTGCCAGCAGTGGCGGGGGGAACACTGAAGCTTTCTTT.